The 31 T cell receptor beta chains listed next were all sequenced from one sample in a study of T cell repertoires in Merkel cell carcinoma. The data were produced by immunoSEQ multiplex PCR, yet TCRdb's version contains in-frame clones alone and is incomplete. Of roughly 14,000 clones listed, roughly 80% are singletons. Sequenced input: tumor tissue. The receptors here all came from an adult with Merkel cell carcinoma.

Comment on this clone: At one end, the junction sequence differs from germline, possibly due to a read error. This chain links TRBV7-7 with TRBJ2-3, with D hard to call. Germline V gene sequence: CDR1 SSHAT, CDR2 FNYEAQ (reference sequence). The CDR3 loop spans 13 amino acids. CDR3 nucleotide sequence: TGTGCTAGCAGCTTGCAGGCGTTCGGTACGCAGTATTTT. Translating gives CASSLQAFGTQYF.

The chain combines TRBV7-2 with TRBJ1-6, with unresolved D. CDR3 size: 17 residues. Per germline, CDR1 SGHTA and CDR2 FQGNSA. V was clipped by 6 bases and J by 10 bases, with 25 bases between them. In DNA form, the CDR3 reads TGTGCCAGCAGGATCACCGATGGGTCATCCGGACGGTCACCCCTCCACTTT. It codes for CASRITDGSSGRSPLHF.

This rearrangement joins TRBV19 to TRBJ2-2; TRBD2 matches 7 bases. This CDR3 region has 15 residues. V lost 3 bases, J lost 4 bases, and 5 bases stayed unmatched. Germline loops: CDR1 LNHDA, CDR2 SQIVND (reference sequence). CDR3 coding DNA: TGTGCCAGTAGTATGGGACTACGGGTCACCGGGGAGCTGTTTTTT. Translated: CASSMGLRVTGELFF.

This chain uses TRBV7-8 with TRBJ1-1, with D perhaps matching TRBD1 (6 bases). Trimming pared 1 base from V and 4 bases from J, leaving 13 bases between. Germline loops: CDR1 SGHVS, CDR2 FQNEAQ. The CDR3 totals 15 residues. The CDR3 nucleotides are TGTGCCAGCAGCTTAGTTGCACAGGGTCCCACTGAAGCTTTCTTT. Protein: CASSLVAQGPTEAFF.

The chain couples TRBV3-1 (or the pseudogene TRBV3-2) to TRBJ1-4; the match to TRBD1 covers 11 bases. After removal of 3 bases from V and 2 bases from J, the junction contained 5 bases not matched to a gene. Germline V CDR1 and CDR2: LGHDT, YNNKEL (reference sequence). The CDR3 extends over 17 amino acids. CDR3 region: CASSHPGQGATNEKLFF. CDR3 DNA: TGTGCCAGCAGCCACCCAGGACAGGGGGCGACTAATGAAAAACTGTTTTTT.

By share of the sample, this clone is medium-sized (0.01 to 0.1%). V gene TRBV10-3 combines with J gene TRBJ2-3; D not certain. Germline CDR1 ENHRY, CDR2 SYGVKD. Deletions cut 4 bases from V and 6 bases from J, with 8 bases between. The CDR3 totals 12 residues. For the CDR3, the DNA is TGTGCCATCAGTGGGCAAGGGGATACGCAGTATTTT. This encodes CAISGQGDTQYF.

The gene calls are TRBV9 and TRBJ2-3; D remains ambiguous. Germline lookup yields CDR1 SGDLS and CDR2 YYNGEE. V lost 0 bases and J lost 2, with 4 bases in between. The CDR3 spans 13 residues. In nucleotides, the CDR3 is TGTGCCAGCAGCGTAGATGTCACAGATACGCAGTATTTT. Residues: CASSVDVTDTQYF.

The chain employs TRBV28 and TRBJ2-5; D assignment may be TRBD1 or TRBD2 (5 bases each). V lost 5 bases and J 5 bases, leaving 12 bases between the germline ends. This CDR3 spans 13 amino acids. Germline V CDR1 and CDR2: MDHEN, SYDVKM. The CDR3 reads CASSQGRGETQYF. The CDR3, as DNA: TGTGCCAGCAGTCAGGGTCGAGGGGAGACCCAGTACTTC.

The chain uses TRBV2 and TRBJ2-2; D might be TRBD1 (6 bases). The CDR3 totals 14 residues. Germline CDR1 SNHLY, CDR2 FYNNEI. The V end lost 4 bases, the J end lost 4 bases, and 10 bases lay between the germline ends. CDR3 DNA: TGTGCCAGCAGTGTGGCAGGGGCCACCGGGGAGCTGTTTTTT. It encodes CASSVAGATGELFF. Looking up the rest from reference TRBV2 and TRBJ2-2 gives the full variable domain: EPEVTQTPSHQVTQMGQEVILRCVPISNHLYFYWYRQILGQKVEFLVSFYNNEISEKSEIFDDQFSVERPDGSNFTLKIRSTKLEDSAMYFCASSVAGATGELFFGEGSRLTVL.

This sequence joins TRBV4-3 and TRBJ1-1; no clear D gene. The CDR3 runs 16 residues. V was shortened by 4 bases and J by 6 bases, with 21 bases between the two germline ends. Germline V gene data show CDR1 as LGHNA and CDR2 as YSLEER. CDR3 DNA: TGCGCCAGCAGCCTCATGATAGGAGTAGTGACGGCTGAAGCTTTCTTT. The encoded protein is CASSLMIGVVTAEAFF.

The chain has TRBV18 and TRBJ1-1; a weak D match, TRBD1 (5 bases). Germline V CDR1 and CDR2: KGHSH, LQKENI. The ends were cut back, 0 bases at V and 6 bases at J, with 11 bases in the middle. The CDR3 contains 14 residues. CDR3 coding DNA: TGTGCCAGCTCACCACCCGAGGGGCAGCCTGAAGCTTTCTTT. Residues: CASSPPEGQPEAFF.

The chain carries TRBV7-6 and TRBJ2-5; D gene ambiguous. The V gene lost 0 bases and the J gene lost 5 bases, with 7 bases spanning the gap. The CDR3 extends over 13 amino acids. Germline assignment: CDR1 SGHVS and CDR2 FNYEAQ. CDR3 loop: CASSLAGSETQYF. The CDR3 region has the DNA TGTGCCAGCAGCTTAGCGGGTTCGGAGACCCAGTACTTC.

The chain employs TRBV2 and TRBJ1-1, with no clear D. Germline V lookup: CDR1 SNHLY, CDR2 FYNNEI. The CDR3 has 10 amino acids. V was cut by 6 bases and J by 10 bases, with 9 bases left in between. CDR3 in amino acids: CASSRQGAFF. The CDR3 region has the DNA TGTGCCAGCAGCCGACAAGGAGCTTTCTTT.

This rearrangement joins TRBV3-1 (or the pseudogene TRBV3-2) to TRBJ1-2; 7 bases match TRBD1. The CDR3 sequence is 16 residues long. In germline, CDR1 is LGHDT, CDR2 YNNKEL (reference sequence). V gave up 0 bases and J gave up 4 bases; unmatched junction bases: 8. The CDR3 loop is CASSQDLGTVFYGYTF. CDR3 bases: TGTGCCAGCAGCCAAGATCTCGGGACAGTCTTCTATGGCTACACCTTC.

This sequence joins TRBV19 and TRBJ1-2, with D hard to call. In germline, CDR1 is LNHDA, CDR2 SQIVND (reference sequence). Trimming took off 2 bases at V and 8 bases at J, with 12 bases between the two ends. The CDR3 runs 13 residues. Here the CDR3 reads CASSIMNPSGYTF. CDR3 nucleotides: TGTGCCAGTAGTATAATGAACCCGTCGGGCTACACCTTC.

The chain links TRBV12-3 or TRBV12-4 to TRBJ1-4, with D possibly being TRBD1 (6 bases). The CDR3 is made up of 13 amino acids. The V end was cut by 3 bases, the J end by 7 bases, with 9 bases between. The CDR3: CASSLNRAEKLFF. For the CDR3, the DNA is TGTGCCAGCAGTTTGAACAGGGCTGAAAAACTGTTTTTT.

The chain uses TRBV5-8 and TRBJ2-7; D not resolved. CDR1 and CDR2 from the germline V gene are SGHTS and YDEGEE. CDR3 length: 14 amino acids. V was clipped by 3 bases and J by 3 bases, with 13 bases between them. CDR3 in DNA: TGTGCCAGCAGCTCGAAGGTGCGGAACTACGAGCAGTACTTC. Its protein product is CASSSKVRNYEQYF. The whole variable domain, filled in from reference TRBV5-8 and TRBJ2-7, reads EAGVTQSPTHLIKTRGQQATLRCSPISGHTSVYWYQQALGLGLQFLLWYDEGEERNRGNFPPRFSGRQFPNYSSELNVNALELEDSALYLCASSSKVRNYEQYFGPGTRLTVT.

The chain employs TRBV9 and TRBJ1-2; TRBD1 aligns across 7 bases. V was clipped by 5 bases and J by 5 bases; unmatched bases: 15. The germline gives CDR1 SGDLS, CDR2 YYNGEE. The CDR3 runs 16 residues. The CDR3 spells CASSGGIDRVRYGYTF. The DNA of the CDR3 is TGTGCCAGCAGTGGGGGGATCGACAGGGTAAGGTATGGCTACACCTTC. Full variable domain (outside the CDR3, taken from reference TRBV9 and TRBJ1-2): DSGVTQTPKHLITATGQRVTLRCSPRSGDLSVYWYQQSLDQGLQFLIQYYNGEERAKGNILERFSAQQFPDLHSELNLSSLELGDSALYFCASSGGIDRVRYGYTFGSGTRLTVV.

The J gene is TRBJ2-2, the V gene TRBV4-1; D gene ambiguous. With 7 bases removed from V and 0 bases from J, the gap between germline ends came to 12 bases. The CDR3 is 15 residues long. Germline V CDR1 and CDR2: MGHRA, YSYEKL. CDR3 nucleotides: TGCGCCAGCAAGGAAACATCTACGAACACCGGGGAGCTGTTTTTT. Amino acid sequence: CASKETSTNTGELFF.

This sequence joins TRBV2 and TRBJ2-5; D not certain. The germline V gene has CDR1 SNHLY and CDR2 FYNNEI. The V end lost 8 bases, the J end lost 4 bases, and 17 bases lay between the germline ends. This CDR3 contains 14 residues. The CDR3 reads CASLLDMGLETQYF. The CDR3 region has the DNA TGTGCCAGCCTGCTTGACATGGGCTTAGAGACCCAGTACTTC.

This rearrangement joins TRBV18 to TRBJ1-3, with TRBD1 as a possible D gene (5 bases). CDR1 is KGHSH, CDR2 LQKENI, per germline. The CDR3 length is 15 residues. V was trimmed by 6 bases and J by 0 bases, leaving 12 bases between them. The DNA of the CDR3 is TGTGCCAGCTCGCCCCGGGGGATCTCTGGAAACACCATATATTTT. This gives the protein CASSPRGISGNTIYF.

The chain recombines TRBV19 with TRBJ1-5; TRBD1 matches 7 bases. The CDR3 is 15 amino acids. V gave up 5 bases and J gave up 7 bases; unmatched junction bases: 11. The germline CDR1 and CDR2 sequences are LNHDA and SQIVND (reference sequence). CDR3 loop: CASSVGRGPGQPQHF. The CDR3 region has the DNA TGTGCCAGTAGTGTCGGTAGGGGGCCGGGGCAGCCCCAGCATTTT. The variable domain in full, completed from reference TRBV19 and TRBJ1-5, reads DGGITQSPKYLFRKEGQNVTLSCEQNLNHDAMYWYRQDPGQGLRLIYYSQIVNDFQKGDIAEGYSVSREKKESFPLTVTSAQKNPTAFYLCASSVGRGPGQPQHFGDGTRLSIL.

The chain employs TRBV10-3 and TRBJ1-1; D is possibly TRBD1 (5 bases). Trimming cost V 7 bases and J 1 base, with 10 bases left between them. The CDR3 is 13 amino acids. CDR1 ENHRY and CDR2 SYGVKD come from the germline V gene. CDR3 sequence: CAITEQGNTEAFF. For the CDR3, the DNA is TGTGCCATCACGGAGCAGGGGAACACTGAAGCTTTCTTT.

V is TRBV29-1 and J is TRBJ2-2; 8 bases agree with TRBD1. The CDR3 is made up of 15 amino acids. V shed 4 bases, J shed 5 bases, and the junction held 9 bases outside the gene matches. Per the germline V gene, CDR1 is SQVTM and CDR2 is ANQGSEA. This CDR3 reads CSVGVTGVGTGELFF. The CDR3 bases are TGCAGCGTTGGGGTGACAGGGGTGGGTACCGGGGAGCTGTTTTTT.

This clone showed up just a few times. The CDR3 region has the DNA TGTGCCAGCAGCCAAGTTGAAGATACGCAGTATTTT. It codes for CASSQVEDTQYF. The chain combines TRBV3-1 (or the pseudogene TRBV3-2) with TRBJ2-3; D call uncertain. This CDR3 comprises 12 residues. V gave up 1 base and J gave up 5 bases, with 4 bases separating them. CDR1 and CDR2 from the germline V gene are LGHDT and YNNKEL (reference sequence).

The rearrangement uses TRBV4-1 and TRBJ1-2; 10 bases agree with TRBD1. The trim removed 4 bases at V and 5 bases at J, leaving 7 bases unmatched. Germline CDR1 reads MGHRA; CDR2 reads YSYEKL. The CDR3 is 15 amino acids. The CDR3 spells CASSPPDRGGYGYTF. The CDR3 DNA reads TGCGCCAGCAGCCCTCCGGACAGGGGGGGGTATGGCTACACCTTC.

This clone was counted a single time. The chain is built from TRBV19 and TRBJ1-4; 8 positions agree with TRBD1. The ends lost 5 bases at V and 6 bases at J; junction bases unmatched: 2. Germline CDR1 reads LNHDA; CDR2 reads SQIVND (reference sequence). The CDR3 is made up of 13 amino acids. This CDR3 reads CASSADRDEKLFF. The CDR3 region has the DNA TGTGCCAGTAGTGCGGACAGGGATGAAAAACTGTTTTTT.

The rearrangement joins TRBV10-3 to TRBJ1-6, with a possible D match to TRBD1 (6 bases). The germline CDR1 and CDR2 sequences are ENHRY and SYGVKD. V dropped 10 bases and J dropped 6 bases, with 13 bases sitting between them. The CDR3 extends over 13 amino acids. The CDR3 loop is CARSRTVNSPLHF. The CDR3 DNA reads as TGTGCCAGATCCAGGACAGTTAATTCACCCCTCCACTTT.

The genes are TRBV7-6 and TRBJ2-2; D is possibly TRBD2 (6 bases). Between the trimmed V and J ends, which lost 5 bases and 1 base, there was a span of 8 bases. CDR1 and CDR2 from the germline V gene are SGHVS and FNYEAQ. The CDR3 is made up of 14 amino acids. For the CDR3, the DNA is TGTGCCAGCAGCCGGGACTTGAACACCGGGGAGCTGTTTTTT. Its translation is CASSRDLNTGELFF.

This clone was seen a handful of times. This chain joins TRBV19 and TRBJ1-5; D is ambiguous. This CDR3 spans 15 amino acids. Germline values: CDR1 LNHDA, CDR2 SQIVND (reference sequence). Deletions cut 7 bases from V and 7 bases from J, with 20 bases between. CDR3 sequence reads: CASTMGAGGYQPQHF. In DNA, the CDR3 is TGTGCCAGTACCATGGGTGCGGGAGGGTACCAGCCCCAGCATTTT. The complete variable domain, with remaining parts taken from reference TRBV19 and TRBJ1-5, reads DGGITQSPKYLFRKEGQNVTLSCEQNLNHDAMYWYRQDPGQGLRLIYYSQIVNDFQKGDIAEGYSVSREKKESFPLTVTSAQKNPTAFYLCASTMGAGGYQPQHFGDGTRLSIL.

The J gene is TRBJ2-5, the V gene TRBV2, with 7 bases lining up with TRBD2. From germline, CDR1 is SNHLY and CDR2 FYNNEI. V lost 6 bases to trimming and J lost 1 base; unmatched junction nucleotides: 5. There are 14 residues in the CDR3. The CDR3 DNA sequence: TGTGCCAGCAGGGACGGGGGGACCCAAGAGACCCAGTACTTC. Translating gives CASRDGGTQETQYF.